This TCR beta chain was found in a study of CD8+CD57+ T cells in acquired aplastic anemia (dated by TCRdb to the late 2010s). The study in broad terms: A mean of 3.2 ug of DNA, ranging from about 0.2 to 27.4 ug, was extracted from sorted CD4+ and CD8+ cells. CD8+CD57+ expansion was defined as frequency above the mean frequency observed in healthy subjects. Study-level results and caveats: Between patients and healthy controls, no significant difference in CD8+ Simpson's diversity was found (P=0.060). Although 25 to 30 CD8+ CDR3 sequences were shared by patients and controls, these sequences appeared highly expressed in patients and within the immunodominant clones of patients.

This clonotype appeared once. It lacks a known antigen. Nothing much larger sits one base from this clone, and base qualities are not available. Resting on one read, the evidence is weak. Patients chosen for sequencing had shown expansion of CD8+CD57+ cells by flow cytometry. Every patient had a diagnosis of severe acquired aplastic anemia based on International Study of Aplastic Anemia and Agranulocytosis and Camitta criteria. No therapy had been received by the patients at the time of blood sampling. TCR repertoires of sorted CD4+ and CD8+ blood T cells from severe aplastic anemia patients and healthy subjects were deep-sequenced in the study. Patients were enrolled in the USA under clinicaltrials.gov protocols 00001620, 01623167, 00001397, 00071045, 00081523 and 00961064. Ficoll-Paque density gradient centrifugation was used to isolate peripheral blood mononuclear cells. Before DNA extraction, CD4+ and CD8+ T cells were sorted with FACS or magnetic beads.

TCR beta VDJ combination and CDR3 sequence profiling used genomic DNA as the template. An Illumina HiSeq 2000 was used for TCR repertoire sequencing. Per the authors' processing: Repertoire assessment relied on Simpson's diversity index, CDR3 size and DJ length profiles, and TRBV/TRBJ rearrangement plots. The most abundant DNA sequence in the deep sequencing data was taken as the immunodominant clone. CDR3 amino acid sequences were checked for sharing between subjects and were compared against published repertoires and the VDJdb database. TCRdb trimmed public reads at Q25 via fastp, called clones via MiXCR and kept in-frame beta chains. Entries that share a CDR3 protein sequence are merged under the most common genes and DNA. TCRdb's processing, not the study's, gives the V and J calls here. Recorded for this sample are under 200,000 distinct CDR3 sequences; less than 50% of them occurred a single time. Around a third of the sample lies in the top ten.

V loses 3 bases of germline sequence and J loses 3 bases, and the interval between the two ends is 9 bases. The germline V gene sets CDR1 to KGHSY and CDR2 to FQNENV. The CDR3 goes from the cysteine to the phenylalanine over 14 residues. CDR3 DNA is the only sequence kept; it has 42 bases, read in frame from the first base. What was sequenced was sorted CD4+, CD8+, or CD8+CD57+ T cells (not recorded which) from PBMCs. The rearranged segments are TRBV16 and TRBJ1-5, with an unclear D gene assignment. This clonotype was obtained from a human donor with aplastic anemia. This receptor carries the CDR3 CASSHGAINQPQHF. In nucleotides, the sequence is TGTGCCAGCAGCCATGGAGCTATCAATCAGCCCCAGCATTTT.